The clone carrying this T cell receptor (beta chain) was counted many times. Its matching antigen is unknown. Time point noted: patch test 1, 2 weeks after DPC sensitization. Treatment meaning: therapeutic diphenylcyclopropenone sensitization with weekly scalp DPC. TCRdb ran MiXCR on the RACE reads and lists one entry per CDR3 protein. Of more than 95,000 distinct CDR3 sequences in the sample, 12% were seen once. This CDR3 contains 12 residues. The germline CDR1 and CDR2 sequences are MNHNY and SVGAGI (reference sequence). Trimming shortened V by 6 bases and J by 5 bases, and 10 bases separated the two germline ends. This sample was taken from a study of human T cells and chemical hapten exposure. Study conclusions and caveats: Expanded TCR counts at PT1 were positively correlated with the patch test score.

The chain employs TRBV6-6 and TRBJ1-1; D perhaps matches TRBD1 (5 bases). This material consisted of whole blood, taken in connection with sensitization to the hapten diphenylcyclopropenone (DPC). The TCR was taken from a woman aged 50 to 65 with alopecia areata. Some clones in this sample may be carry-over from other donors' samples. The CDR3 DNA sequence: TGTGCCAGCAGGGGACCCGAAACTGAAGCTTTCTTT. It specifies CASRGPETEAFF.